The T cell receptor (beta chain) described here comes from a study of CD8 T cells in ankylosing spondylitis. Regarding the study as a whole: It was reported that disease-linked clones were significantly enriched in matched ankylosing spondylitis synovial fluid. Past studies reported some motif variants in reactive arthritis synovial fluid and blood. Among TCR beta sequences, a motif of 7 to 9 highly homologous variants appeared characteristic of ankylosing spondylitis blood.

This clonotype was picked up a small number of times. What it recognizes is unknown. 5'-RACE, quantitative and with molecular barcodes, yielded the TCR beta libraries. TCRdb re-called the 5' RACE reads through MiXCR, storing one row per CDR3 protein. Among 150,000 to 200,000 distinct CDR3 sequences listed, about 13% were seen once. CDR1 is MNHEY, CDR2 SMNVEV, per germline (reference sequence). This CDR3 region has 13 residues. V gave up 5 bases and J gave up 4 bases, with 12 bases separating them. Specimen: blood, either unsorted or a sorted T cell fraction (not recorded which). The source of this sequence is a male donor with ankylosing spondylitis or in good health (not recorded which). The chain uses TRBV27 and TRBJ2-7; unclear D gene. The CDR3 DNA reads TGTGCCAGCAGTCCCCGGGCCACTTACGAGCAGTACTTC. Its translation: CASSPRATYEQYF.